The rows below give T cell receptor beta chains drawn from one sample of a study of shared clonotypes between healthy human individuals. Assay: immunoSEQ multiplex PCR; the TCRdb copy retains only in-frame clones and omits some. The top ten clones hold more than 0.12% of a sample with 2,500,000 or so clones, approximately 90% of them seen once. The sample comprised naive CD4+ T cells sorted from blood. All receptors come from a man aged 18 to 29 in good health. The CDR3 runs from the conserved cysteine through the conserved F or W. Fields, in order: J gene, clone size, V gene, D gene, CDR3 protein, CDR3 DNA. D genes are given only for firm matches. Clone size, where shown, is once, few, many, or a class for clones that have expanded.

TRBJ2-5 | . | TRBV5-6 | . | CASSLDLGAVGNLQETQYF | TGTGCCAGCAGCTTGGATCTCGGGGCCGTCGGGAACCTGCAAGAGACCCAGTACTTC
TRBJ1-1 | . | TRBV18 | . | CASSPEVLQGTEAFF | TGTGCCAGCTCCCCCGAGGTCCTTCAGGGCACTGAAGCTTTCTTT
TRBJ1-2 | . | TRBV6-8 | . | CASNREDGYTF | TGTGCCAGCAACAGGGAAGACGGCTACACCTTC
TRBJ2-6 | . | TRBV4-3 | TRBD1 | CASRPSEGAFSGANVLTF | TGCGCCAGCCGCCCTAGTGAGGGGGCCTTCTCTGGGGCCAACGTCCTGACTTTC
TRBJ2-1 | . | TRBV9 | TRBD2 | CASSPDGSGGGNEQFF | TGTGCCAGCAGCCCCGATGGTAGCGGGGGGGGAAATGAGCAGTTCTTC
TRBJ2-4 | . | TRBV15 | . | CATSRDRALSGNIQYF | TGTGCCACCAGCAGAGATAGAGCCCTCTCGGGAAACATTCAGTACTTC
TRBJ1-2 | . | TRBV6-5 | TRBD1 | CASTDRGVDGYTF | TGTGCCAGCACCGACAGGGGCGTGGATGGCTACACCTTC
TRBJ1-1 | . | TRBV28 | TRBD1 | CASSRGQGGNTEAFF | TGTGCCAGCTCTCGCGGACAGGGGGGGAACACTGAAGCTTTCTTT
TRBJ2-5 | . | TRBV29-1 | TRBD2 | CSVNREVQETQYF | TGCAGCGTTAACCGGGAGGTACAAGAGACCCAGTACTTC
TRBJ1-1 | . | TRBV6-5 | TRBD1 | CASRLVQGNEAFF | TGTGCCAGCAGGCTCGTACAGGGGAATGAAGCTTTCTTT
TRBJ1-1 | few | TRBV5-1 | . | CASRDQGNTEAFF | TGCGCCAGCAGGGACCAGGGGAACACTGAAGCTTTCTTT
TRBJ1-2 | . | TRBV10-3 | TRBD1 | CATLSGGYGYTF | TGTGCCACCCTCTCAGGGGGCTATGGCTACACCTTC
TRBJ2-3 | . | TRBV11-2 | TRBD2 | CASSLVGTSGRADTQYF | TGTGCCAGCAGCTTAGTGGGGACTAGCGGGAGGGCAGATACGCAGTATTTT
TRBJ2-5 | . | TRBV4-3 | . | CASSQDNRQGHVQETQYF | TGCGCCAGCAGCCAAGATAATAGGCAGGGACACGTACAAGAGACCCAGTACTTC
TRBJ2-7 | . | TRBV2 | . | CASSVEQGPTYEQYF | TGTGCCAGCAGTGTCGAACAGGGCCCGACCTACGAGCAGTACTTC
TRBJ1-6 | . | TRBV7-8 | TRBD1 | CASSPTGGFSPLHF | TGTGCCAGCAGCCCGACAGGGGGCTTTTCACCCCTCCACTTT
TRBJ1-2 | . | TRBV11-2 | TRBD1 | CASSRTGQGYGYTF | TGTGCCAGCAGCCGAACGGGACAGGGATATGGCTACACCTTC
TRBJ1-6 | . | TRBV5-1 | . | CASSLTAAINSPLHF | TGCGCCAGCAGCTTGACGGCAGCGATTAATTCACCCCTCCACTTT
TRBJ2-5 | once | TRBV6-5 | TRBD2 | CASSSSGGYETQYF | TGTGCCAGCAGTTCTAGCGGGGGGTACGAGACCCAGTACTTC
TRBJ2-7 | . | TRBV10-3 | TRBD1 | CAISGTGVDEQYF | TGTGCCATCAGCGGGACAGGGGTGGACGAGCAGTACTTC
TRBJ1-1 | . | TRBV5-6 | . | CASSRGGARSPNTEAFF | TGTGCCAGCAGCCGGGGCGGGGCGAGGTCCCCGAACACTGAAGCTTTCTTT
TRBJ2-5 | . | TRBV19 | . | CASSINRLGQETQYF | TGTGCCAGTAGTATAAACAGGTTAGGACAAGAGACCCAGTACTTC
TRBJ2-7 | . | TRBV10-3 | TRBD1 | CASSYRDRGVYEQYF | TGTGCCAGCAGTTACCGGGACAGGGGGGTTTACGAGCAGTACTTC
TRBJ2-3 | . | TRBV5-1 | TRBD1 | CASSWRGHRGREDTQYF | TGCGCCAGCAGCTGGAGGGGCCACAGGGGGCGCGAAGATACGCAGTATTTT
TRBJ2-6 | . | TRBV7-2 | TRBD1 | CASSPRAQGAGGANVLTF | TGTGCCAGCAGCCCACGCGCACAGGGGGCGGGTGGGGCCAACGTCCTGACTTTC
TRBJ1-1 | . | TRBV4-3 | . | CASSQGDRLEAFF | TGCGCCAGCAGCCAAGGCGACCGGTTGGAAGCTTTCTTT
TRBJ2-7 | . | TRBV7-2 | . | CASSTAGQPNYEQYF | TGTGCCAGCAGCACAGCGGGACAACCTAACTACGAGCAGTACTTC
TRBJ1-5 | . | TRBV2 | TRBD1 | CASAGRGINQPQHF | TGTGCCAGTGCCGGCAGGGGGATCAATCAGCCCCAGCATTTT
TRBJ2-1 | . | TRBV10-3 | . | CAIRAISGNLSSYNEQFF | TGTGCCATCAGGGCTATTAGTGGGAACTTAAGCTCCTACAATGAGCAGTTCTTC
TRBJ1-1 | few | TRBV30 | TRBD1 | CAWTGGTNTEAFF | TGTGCCTGGACAGGGGGTACGAACACTGAAGCTTTCTTT
TRBJ1-1 | . | TRBV7-3 | . | CASSPGPGRGNTEAFF | TGTGCCAGCAGCCCCGGCCCAGGGCGGGGGAACACTGAAGCTTTCTTT
TRBJ1-1 | once | TRBV10-2 | . | CASSESLGRAFF | TGCGCCAGCAGTGAGTCGTTAGGTAGAGCTTTCTTT
TRBJ2-3 | . | TRBV2 | TRBD1 | CASRGQGVGTDTQYF | TGTGCCAGCAGAGGACAGGGGGTAGGCACAGATACGCAGTATTTT
TRBJ2-1 | . | TRBV7-2 | . | CASSRTEYNEQFF | TGTGCCAGCAGCCGGACGGAATACAATGAGCAGTTCTTC
TRBJ2-7 | . | TRBV4-1 | . | CASSRQHPGGASYEQYF | TGCGCCAGCAGCCGACAACACCCCGGGGGCGCATCCTACGAGCAGTACTTC
TRBJ2-2 | few | TRBV9 | TRBD2 | CASGLAVDGELFF | TGTGCCAGCGGACTAGCGGTGGACGGGGAGCTGTTTTTT
TRBJ2-5 | . | TRBV10-1 | TRBD1 | CASSDFLQGVEETQYF | TGCGCCAGCAGTGATTTTCTCCAGGGGGTGGAAGAGACCCAGTACTTC
TRBJ1-5 | . | TRBV7-2 | . | CASSLSRNQPQHF | TGTGCCAGCAGCTTAAGCAGGAATCAGCCCCAGCATTTT
TRBJ2-7 | . | TRBV10-3 | TRBD2 | CATLAGGTSSYEQYF | TGTGCCACGCTAGCGGGGGGCACTAGCTCCTACGAGCAGTACTTC
TRBJ2-3 | . | TRBV9 | . | CASSGKNPGADTQYF | TGTGCCAGCAGCGGAAAGAACCCTGGGGCAGATACGCAGTATTTT
TRBJ1-3 | . | TRBV18 | TRBD1 | CASSPQGATGNTIYF | TGTGCCAGCTCACCACAGGGGGCAACTGGAAACACCATATATTTT
TRBJ2-7 | once | TRBV7-2 | . | CASSFGVGQYF | TGTGCCAGCAGCTTTGGGGTCGGGCAGTACTTC
TRBJ2-7 | . | TRBV6-1 | . | CASVGLVGYEQYF | TGTGCCAGCGTAGGTTTGGTTGGCTACGAGCAGTACTTC
TRBJ2-7 | . | TRBV7-2 | . | CASSLRRFPYEQYF | TGTGCCAGCAGCTTACGTCGCTTTCCCTACGAGCAGTACTTC
TRBJ1-3 | . | TRBV7-2 | TRBD1 | CASSFRGGNTIYF | TGTGCCAGCAGCTTCAGGGGGGGAAACACCATATATTTT
TRBJ2-2 | . | TRBV2 | . | CASSGGTGELFF | TGTGCCAGCAGTGGGGGTACCGGGGAGCTGTTTTTT
TRBJ1-4 | . | TRBV5-6 | . | CASSPYNREFNEKLFF | TGTGCCAGCAGCCCATACAACAGGGAATTTAATGAAAAACTGTTTTTT
TRBJ2-7 | . | TRBV7-8 | . | CASSSSGPTYEQYF | TGTGCCAGCAGCTCGAGCGGGCCTACCTACGAGCAGTACTTC
TRBJ2-3 | . | TRBV19 | . | CASSTKIDTQYF | TGTGCCAGTAGTACCAAAATAGATACGCAGTATTTT
TRBJ2-1 | . | TRBV20-1 | . | CGVEHNEQFF | TGCGGGGTGGAACACAATGAGCAGTTCTTC
TRBJ2-1 | . | TRBV2 | TRBD1 | CASRGQELWHEQFF | TGTGCCAGCCGGGGACAGGAGTTGTGGCATGAGCAGTTCTTC
TRBJ1-6 | . | TRBV28 | . | CASSLVYSPLHF | TGTGCCAGCAGTTTGGTGTACTCACCCCTCCACTTT
TRBJ2-3 | . | TRBV5-6 | . | CASSFEITDTQYF | TGTGCCAGCAGCTTTGAGATCACAGATACGCAGTATTTT
TRBJ1-2 | . | TRBV7-2 | . | CASSLTGLYGYTF | TGTGCCAGCAGCTTAACGGGGCTGTATGGCTACACCTTC
TRBJ2-2 | . | TRBV5-1 | TRBD1 | CASSREGQGNTGELFF | TGCGCCAGCAGCCGGGAAGGACAGGGAAACACCGGGGAGCTGTTTTTT
TRBJ2-7 | once | TRBV5-5 | TRBD1 | CASSIETGVYEQYF | TGTGCCAGCAGCATTGAGACAGGGGTCTACGAGCAGTACTTC
TRBJ1-3 | . | TRBV6-1 | TRBD1 | CASSERGLRGNTIYF | TGTGCCAGCAGTGAAAGGGGGCTTAGAGGAAACACCATATATTTT
TRBJ2-1 | . | TRBV7-2 | . | CASSLNFRDQFF | TGTGCCAGCAGCTTAAATTTCAGGGACCAGTTCTTC